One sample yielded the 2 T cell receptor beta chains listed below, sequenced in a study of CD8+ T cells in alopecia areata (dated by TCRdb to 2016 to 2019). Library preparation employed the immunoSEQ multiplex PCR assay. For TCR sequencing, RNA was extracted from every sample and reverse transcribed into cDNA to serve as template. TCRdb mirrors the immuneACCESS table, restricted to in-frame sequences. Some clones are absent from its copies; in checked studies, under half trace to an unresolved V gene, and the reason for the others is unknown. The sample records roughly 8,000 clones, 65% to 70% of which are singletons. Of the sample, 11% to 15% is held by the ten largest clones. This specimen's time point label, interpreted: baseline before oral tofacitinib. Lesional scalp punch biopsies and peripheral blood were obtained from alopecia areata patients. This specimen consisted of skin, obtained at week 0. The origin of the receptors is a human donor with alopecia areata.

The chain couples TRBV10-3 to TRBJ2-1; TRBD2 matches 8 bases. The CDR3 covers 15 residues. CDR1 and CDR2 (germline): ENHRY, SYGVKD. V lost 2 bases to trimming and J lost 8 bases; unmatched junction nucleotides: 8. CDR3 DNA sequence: TGTGCCATCAGTGAGGGCTCGGGACTAGGCCATGAGCAGTTCTTC. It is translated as CAISEGSGLGHEQFF.

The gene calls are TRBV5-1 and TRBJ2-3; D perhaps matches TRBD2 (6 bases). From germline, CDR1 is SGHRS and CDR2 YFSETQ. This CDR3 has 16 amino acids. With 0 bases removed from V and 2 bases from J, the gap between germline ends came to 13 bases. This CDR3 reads CASSLVGSGNTDTQYF. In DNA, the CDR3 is TGCGCCAGCAGCTTGGTTGGTAGCGGAAACACAGATACGCAGTATTTT.